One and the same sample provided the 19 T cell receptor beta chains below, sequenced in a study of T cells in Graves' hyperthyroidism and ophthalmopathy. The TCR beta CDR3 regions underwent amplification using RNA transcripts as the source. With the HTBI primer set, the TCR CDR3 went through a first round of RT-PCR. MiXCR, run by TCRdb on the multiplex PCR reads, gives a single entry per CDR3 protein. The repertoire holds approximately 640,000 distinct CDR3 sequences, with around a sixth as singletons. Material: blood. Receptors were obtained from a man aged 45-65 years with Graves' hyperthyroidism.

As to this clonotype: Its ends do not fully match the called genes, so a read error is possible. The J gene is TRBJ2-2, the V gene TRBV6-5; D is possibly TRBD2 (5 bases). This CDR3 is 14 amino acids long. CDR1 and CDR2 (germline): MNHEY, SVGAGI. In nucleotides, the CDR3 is TGTGCCAGCAGTTACTCGCTTCTAACCGGGGAGCGGTTTTTT. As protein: CASSYSLLTGERFF.

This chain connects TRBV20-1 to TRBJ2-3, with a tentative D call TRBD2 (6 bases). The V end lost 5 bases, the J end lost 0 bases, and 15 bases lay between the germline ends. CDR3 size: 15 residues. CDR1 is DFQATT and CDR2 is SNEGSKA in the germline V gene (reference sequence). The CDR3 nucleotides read TGCAGTGCTTTCCGGGACTCAGCTAGCACAGATACGCAGTATTTT. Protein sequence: CSAFRDSASTDTQYF.

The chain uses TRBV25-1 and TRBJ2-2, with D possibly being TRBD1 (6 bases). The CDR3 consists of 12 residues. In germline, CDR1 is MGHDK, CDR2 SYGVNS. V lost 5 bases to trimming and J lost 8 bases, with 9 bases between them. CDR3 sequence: CASSWGRGELFF. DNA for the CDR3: TGTGCCAGCAGTTGGGGGCGAGGGGAGCTGTTTTTT.

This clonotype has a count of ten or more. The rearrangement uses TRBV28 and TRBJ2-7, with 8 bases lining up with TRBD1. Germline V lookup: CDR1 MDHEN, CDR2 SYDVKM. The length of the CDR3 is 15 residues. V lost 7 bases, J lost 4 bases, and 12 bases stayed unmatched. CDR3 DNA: TGTGCCAGCAATACCAGGGGGCCTTACACGTACGAGCAGTACTTC. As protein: CASNTRGPYTYEQYF.

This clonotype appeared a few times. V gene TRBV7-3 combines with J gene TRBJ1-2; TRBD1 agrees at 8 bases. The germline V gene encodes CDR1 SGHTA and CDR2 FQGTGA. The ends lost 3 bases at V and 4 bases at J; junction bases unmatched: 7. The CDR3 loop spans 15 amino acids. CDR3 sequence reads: CASSFRRQGFYGYTF. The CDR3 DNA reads TGTGCCAGCAGCTTTCGGCGACAGGGGTTCTATGGCTACACCTTC.

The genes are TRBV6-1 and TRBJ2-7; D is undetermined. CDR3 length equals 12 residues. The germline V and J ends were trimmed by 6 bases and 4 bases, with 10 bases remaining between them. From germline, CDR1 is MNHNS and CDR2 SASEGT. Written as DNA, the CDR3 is TGTGCCAGCAGCGCCGACCCGTACGAGCAGTACTTC. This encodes CASSADPYEQYF.

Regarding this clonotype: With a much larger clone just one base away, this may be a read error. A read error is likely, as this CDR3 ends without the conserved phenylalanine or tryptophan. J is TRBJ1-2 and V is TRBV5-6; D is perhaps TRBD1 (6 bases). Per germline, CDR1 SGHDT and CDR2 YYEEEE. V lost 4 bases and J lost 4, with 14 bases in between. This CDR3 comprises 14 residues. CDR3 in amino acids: CASSGQLNRYGYTL. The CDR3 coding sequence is TGTGCCAGCAGCGGACAGTTAAATCGCTATGGCTACACCCTC.

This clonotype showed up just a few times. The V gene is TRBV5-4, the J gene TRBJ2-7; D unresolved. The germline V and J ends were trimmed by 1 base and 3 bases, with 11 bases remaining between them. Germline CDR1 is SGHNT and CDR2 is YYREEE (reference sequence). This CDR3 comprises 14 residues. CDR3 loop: CASSLFPTNYEQYF. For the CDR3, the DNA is TGTGCCAGCAGCTTGTTTCCTACCAACTACGAGCAGTACTTC.

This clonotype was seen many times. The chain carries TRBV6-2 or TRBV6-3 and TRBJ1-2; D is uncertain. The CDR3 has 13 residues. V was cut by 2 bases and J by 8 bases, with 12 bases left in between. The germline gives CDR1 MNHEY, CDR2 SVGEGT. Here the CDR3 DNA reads TGTGCCAGCAGTTACGCGGCGTCTGGGGGCTACACCTTC. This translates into CASSYAASGGYTF.

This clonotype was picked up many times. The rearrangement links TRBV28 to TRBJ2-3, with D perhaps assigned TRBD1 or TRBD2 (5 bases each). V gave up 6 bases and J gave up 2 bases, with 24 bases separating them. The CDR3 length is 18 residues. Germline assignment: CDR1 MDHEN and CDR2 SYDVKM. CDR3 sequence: CASSNLDTGTEYTDTQYF. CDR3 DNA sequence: TGTGCCAGCAGCAATTTAGACACCGGGACGGAATACACAGATACGCAGTATTTT.

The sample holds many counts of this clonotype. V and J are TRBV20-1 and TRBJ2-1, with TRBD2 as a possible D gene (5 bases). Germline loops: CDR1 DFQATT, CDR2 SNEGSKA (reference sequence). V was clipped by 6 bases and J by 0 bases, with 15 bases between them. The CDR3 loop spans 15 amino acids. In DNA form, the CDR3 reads TGCAGTGCAGAGCTCGGGGTTAGCTCCTACAATGAGCAGTTCTTC. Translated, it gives CSAELGVSSYNEQFF.

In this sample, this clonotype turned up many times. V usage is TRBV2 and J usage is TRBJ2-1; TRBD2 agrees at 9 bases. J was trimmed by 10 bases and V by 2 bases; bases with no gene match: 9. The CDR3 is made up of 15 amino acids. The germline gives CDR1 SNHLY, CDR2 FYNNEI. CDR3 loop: CASSESREGHGEQFF. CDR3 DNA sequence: TGTGCCAGCAGTGAATCGCGGGAGGGCCATGGCGAGCAGTTCTTC.

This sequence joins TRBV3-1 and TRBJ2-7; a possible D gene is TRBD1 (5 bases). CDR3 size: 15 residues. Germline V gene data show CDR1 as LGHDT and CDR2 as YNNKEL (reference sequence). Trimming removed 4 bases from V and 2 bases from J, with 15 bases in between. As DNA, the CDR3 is TGTGCCAGCAGCCCTACTTTAGACAGAACCTACGAGCAGTACTTC. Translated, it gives CASSPTLDRTYEQYF.

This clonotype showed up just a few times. The CDR3 nucleotides are TGTGCCAGCAGTTCCCGGAGGGGCGGGGAGCTGTTTTTT. Translating it yields CASSSRRGGELFF. The genes are TRBV6-2 or TRBV6-3 and TRBJ2-2; a possible D gene is TRBD2 (6 bases). V was cut by 4 bases and J by 7 bases, with 10 bases left in between. Germline V gene lookup returns CDR1 MNHEY and CDR2 SVGEGT. The CDR3 loop spans 13 amino acids.

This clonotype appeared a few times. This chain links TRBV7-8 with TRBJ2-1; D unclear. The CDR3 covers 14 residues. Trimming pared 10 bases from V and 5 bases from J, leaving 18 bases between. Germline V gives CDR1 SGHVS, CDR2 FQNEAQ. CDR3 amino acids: CATIDRLWNNEQFF. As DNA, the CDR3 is TGTGCCACCATAGACCGCCTCTGGAACAATGAGCAGTTCTTC.

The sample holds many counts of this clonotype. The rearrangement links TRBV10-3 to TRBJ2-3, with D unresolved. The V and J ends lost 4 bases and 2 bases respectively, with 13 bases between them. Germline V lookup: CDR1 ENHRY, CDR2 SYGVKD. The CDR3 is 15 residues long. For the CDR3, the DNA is TGTGCCATCAGTGTCTCCTTTGAACACACAGATACGCAGTATTTT. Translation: CAISVSFEHTDTQYF.

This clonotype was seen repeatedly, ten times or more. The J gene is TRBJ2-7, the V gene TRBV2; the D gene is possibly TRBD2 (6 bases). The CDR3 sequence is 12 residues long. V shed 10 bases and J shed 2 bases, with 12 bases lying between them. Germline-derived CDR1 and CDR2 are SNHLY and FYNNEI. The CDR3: CATGLPAYEQYF. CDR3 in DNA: TGTGCCACCGGACTACCAGCCTACGAGCAGTACTTC.

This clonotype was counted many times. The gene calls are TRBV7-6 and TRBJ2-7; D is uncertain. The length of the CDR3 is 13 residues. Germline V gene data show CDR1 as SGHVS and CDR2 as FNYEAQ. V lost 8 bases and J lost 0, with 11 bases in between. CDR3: CASSEKISYEQYF. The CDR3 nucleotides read TGTGCCAGCTCTGAAAAGATCTCCTACGAGCAGTACTTC.

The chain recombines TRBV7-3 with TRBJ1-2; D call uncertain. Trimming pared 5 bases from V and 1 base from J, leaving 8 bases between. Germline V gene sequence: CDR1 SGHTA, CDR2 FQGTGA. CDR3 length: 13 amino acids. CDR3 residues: CASSRTYNYGYTF. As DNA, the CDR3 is TGTGCCAGCAGCCGTACCTATAACTATGGCTACACCTTC. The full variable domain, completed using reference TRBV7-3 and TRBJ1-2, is GAGVSQTPSNKVTEKGKYVELRCDPISGHTALYWYRQSLGQGPEFLIYFQGTGAADDSGLPNDRFFAVRPEGSVSTLKIQRTERGDSAVYLCASSRTYNYGYTFGSGTRLTVV.